These 30 T cell receptor beta chains came from one sample sequenced in a study of OX40 agonist ivuxolimab in advanced cancers. Sequencing was performed with immunoSEQ multiplex PCR; in TCRdb, only in-frame clones are kept and a portion is missing. The profile covers roughly 83,000 clones, with about 90% appearing a single time and 6.5% to 8.5% taken by the ten largest. Sequenced material: CD4+ or CD8+ T cells sorted from blood, taken in a trial of the OX40 agonist ivuxolimab. The receptors come from an adult with an advanced solid tumor such as melanoma, head and neck, liver or kidney cancer.

The gene calls are TRBV19 and TRBJ2-1; maybe TRBD1 (6 bases). The CDR3 has 15 residues. Looked up from germline, CDR1 is LNHDA and CDR2 is SQIVND (reference sequence). V was clipped by 3 bases and J by 6 bases, with 15 bases between them. CDR3 sequence: CASSMVAGVSNEQFF. DNA for the CDR3: TGTGCCAGTAGTATGGTGGCAGGGGTGAGCAATGAGCAGTTCTTC.

This chain connects TRBV29-1 to TRBJ2-1; weak D call: TRBD2 (7 bases). Trimming took off 6 bases at V and 0 bases at J, with 21 bases between the two ends. Germline CDR1 SQVTM, CDR2 ANQGSEA. This CDR3 region has 17 residues. The chain's CDR3 is CSVQGFLADSSYNEQFF. In nucleotides, the CDR3 is TGCAGCGTGCAAGGGTTTCTAGCGGACAGCTCCTACAATGAGCAGTTCTTC.

The chain couples TRBV25-1 to TRBJ2-5; D not resolved. This CDR3 is built from 13 residues. The germline CDR1 and CDR2 sequences are MGHDK and SYGVNS. Trimming pared 5 bases from V and 3 bases from J, leaving 10 bases between. The CDR3 here is CASSHTEEETQYF. In nucleotides, the CDR3 is TGTGCCAGCAGTCACACGGAAGAAGAGACCCAGTACTTC.

The V and J genes are TRBV5-4 and TRBJ2-1, with a weak D call TRBD2 (6 bases). Trimming stripped 5 bases from V and 7 bases from J, with 16 bases between. Germline CDR1 is SGHNT and CDR2 is YYREEE (reference sequence). The CDR3 is 14 amino acids. CDR3 sequence: CASRPGTGWNEQFF. CDR3 DNA sequence: TGTGCCAGCAGGCCCGGGACTGGATGGAATGAGCAGTTCTTC.

This chain joins TRBV4-2 and TRBJ2-7, with D unclear. The CDR3 spans 13 residues. Per the germline V gene, CDR1 is LGHNA and CDR2 is YNFKEQ. V lost 1 base and J lost 3, with 7 bases in between. The CDR3, as DNA: TGTGCCAGCAGCCAAGGGGTAATCTACGAGCAGTACTTC. Protein: CASSQGVIYEQYF.

V is TRBV9 and J is TRBJ2-7, with a weak D call TRBD1 (5 bases). The CDR3 is 16 amino acids. The germline gives CDR1 SGDLS, CDR2 YYNGEE. V was shortened by 5 bases and J by 4 bases, with 22 bases between the two germline ends. CDR3 sequence (DNA): TGTGCCAGCAGTGAAGGATTGGGGCAAGGGGCTTACGAGCAGTACTTC. Residues: CASSEGLGQGAYEQYF.

This chain joins TRBV5-6 and TRBJ1-1; a weak D match, TRBD1 (6 bases). The CDR3 covers 14 residues. Germline V gene data show CDR1 as SGHDT and CDR2 as YYEEEE. Trimming pared 5 bases from V and 5 bases from J, leaving 16 bases between. The CDR3 DNA sequence: TGTGCCAGCAGGTTCTGGGGGGCGAGGACTGAAGCTTTCTTT. Translated: CASRFWGARTEAFF.

The V gene is TRBV6-6, the J gene TRBJ1-2; D unresolved. Trimming left V 5 bases short and J 8 bases short, with 15 bases between. Germline CDR1 MNHNY, CDR2 SVGAGI (reference sequence). This CDR3 spans 13 amino acids. CDR3 region: CASSHYTTEGYTF. CDR3 coding DNA: TGTGCCAGCAGTCACTACACTACGGAGGGCTACACCTTC.

The chain has TRBV4-3 and TRBJ2-3, with D tentatively TRBD2 (5 bases). Trimming pared 3 bases from V and 0 bases from J, leaving 7 bases between. Germline CDR1 is LGHNA and CDR2 is YSLEER. The CDR3 length is 14 residues. This CDR3 is CASSQRGSTDTQYF. The CDR3 DNA follows: TGCGCCAGCAGCCAGCGCGGGAGCACAGATACGCAGTATTTT.

V gene TRBV4-3 combines with J gene TRBJ1-1; 7 nucleotides line up with TRBD1. Germline CDR1 reads LGHNA; CDR2 reads YSLEER. The CDR3 covers 16 residues. The junction had 15 bases not matched to a gene; V was cut back by 6 bases and J by 5 bases. For the CDR3, the DNA is TGCGCCAGCAGACCATTTGAGGGGGCTGTAGAAACTGAAGCTTTCTTT. Translated, it gives CASRPFEGAVETEAFF.

In DNA, the CDR3 is TGTGCCAGCAGCTTCGTTAGGTTTCGGAGTAAGGCCAACGTCCTGACTTTC. This sequence encodes CASSFVRFRSKANVLTF. This chain links TRBV7-3 with TRBJ2-6; the D is unclear. The CDR3 sequence is 17 residues long. The V gene lost 3 bases and the J gene lost 6 bases, with 18 bases spanning the gap. CDR1 is SGHTA, CDR2 FQGTGA, per germline.

The rearrangement uses TRBV7-9 and TRBJ2-7, with D tentatively TRBD2 (5 bases). This CDR3 comprises 12 residues. The germline V and J ends were trimmed by 3 bases and 4 bases, with 7 bases remaining between them. Germline CDR1 and CDR2: SEHNR and FQNEAQ (reference sequence). This CDR3 is CASSFAGYEQYV. The DNA for the CDR3 is TGTGCCAGCAGCTTTGCGGGTTACGAGCAGTACGTC.

V gene TRBV2 combines with J gene TRBJ1-2, with 7 bases aligning to TRBD1. CDR3 size: 13 residues. Germline values: CDR1 SNHLY, CDR2 FYNNEI. The trim removed 9 bases at V and 2 bases at J, leaving 6 bases unmatched. The CDR3 DNA is TGTGCCAGTTTCCCCAGGGGGAACTATGGCTACACCTTC. Translating it yields CASFPRGNYGYTF.

The V gene is TRBV29-1, the J gene TRBJ2-2; no firm D call. Germline assignment: CDR1 SQVTM and CDR2 ANQGSEA. The CDR3 contains 11 residues. Trimming took off 5 bases at V and 4 bases at J, with 5 bases between the two ends. The CDR3 DNA sequence: TGCAGCGTTAGAATCACCGGGGAGCTGTTTTTT. The encoded protein is CSVRITGELFF.

The rearrangement joins TRBV6-5 to TRBJ2-7; 10 nucleotides line up with TRBD1. V shed 4 bases, J shed 4 bases, and the junction held 1 base outside the gene matches. Per the germline V gene, CDR1 is MNHEY and CDR2 is SVGAGI. This CDR3 comprises 13 residues. CDR3 region: CASSLGQGYEQYF. CDR3 DNA: TGTGCCAGCAGTTTGGGACAGGGGTACGAGCAGTACTTC.

The J gene is TRBJ1-5, the V gene TRBV27, with D unresolved. V was clipped by 1 base and J by 3 bases, with 10 bases between them. The CDR3 extends over 15 amino acids. Germline V gene lookup returns CDR1 MNHEY and CDR2 SMNVEV (reference sequence). For the CDR3, the DNA is TGTGCCAGCAGTTTATTTGGCCGGACCAATCAGCCCCAGCATTTT. It translates to CASSLFGRTNQPQHF.

The rearrangement uses TRBV4-3 and TRBJ1-1, with D perhaps TRBD1 (5 bases). Germline-derived CDR1 and CDR2 are LGHNA and YSLEER. V lost 1 base to trimming and J lost 5 bases, with 11 bases between them. The CDR3 runs to 14 residues. The CDR3 DNA sequence: TGCGCCAGCAGCCAAGTGGGGGGGAGGACTGAAGCTTTCTTT. This codes for CASSQVGGRTEAFF.

This chain joins TRBV27 and TRBJ1-2; D not certain. With 3 bases removed from V and 0 bases from J, the gap between germline ends came to 8 bases. The germline gives CDR1 MNHEY, CDR2 SMNVEV (reference sequence). CDR3 length equals 14 residues. In DNA, the CDR3 is TGTGCCAGCAGTTTTGGACGGACTAACTATGGCTACACCTTC. This encodes CASSFGRTNYGYTF.

J is TRBJ2-1 and V is TRBV19; no definite D call. Germline V CDR1 and CDR2: LNHDA, SQIVND (reference sequence). Trimming stripped 3 bases from V and 2 bases from J, with 11 bases between. The CDR3 is 15 amino acids. The CDR3 is CASSIIAETYNEQFF. In DNA form, the CDR3 reads TGTGCCAGTAGTATTATCGCGGAGACCTACAATGAGCAGTTCTTC.

This clone has a single count. The chain links TRBV15 to TRBJ2-5, with unresolved D. V lost 4 bases and J 4 bases, leaving 10 bases between the germline ends. Germline loops: CDR1 LNHNV, CDR2 YYDKDF (reference sequence). The CDR3 has 13 amino acids. DNA for the CDR3: TGTGCCACCAGCACTGGGTTTTTAGAGACCCAGTACTTC. Its translation: CATSTGFLETQYF.

This sequence joins TRBV18 and TRBJ2-1, with TRBD2 matching over 16 bases. The CDR3 contains 18 residues. Trimming at V came to 3 bases and at J to 3 bases, leaving 5 bases not matched to a gene. CDR1 and CDR2 (germline): KGHSH, LQKENI. The CDR3 bases are TGTGCCAGCTCACCGGGACTAGCGGGGGGGCCGGGCTACAATGAGCAGTTCTTC. Protein product: CASSPGLAGGPGYNEQFF.

The V gene is TRBV6-5, the J gene TRBJ1-6; weak D call: TRBD1 (6 bases). The CDR3 totals 15 residues. The germline V gene encodes CDR1 MNHEY and CDR2 SVGAGI. V was pared by 0 bases and J by 7 bases, with 10 bases between. Here the CDR3 reads CASSYSGAGNSPLHF. The DNA for the CDR3 is TGTGCCAGCAGTTACTCGGGGGCAGGAAATTCACCCCTCCACTTT.

V and J are TRBV4-3 and TRBJ2-6, with a tentative D call TRBD1 (5 bases). The CDR3 has 20 amino acids. V shed 0 bases and J shed 0 bases, with 18 bases lying between them. Germline V gene sequence: CDR1 LGHNA, CDR2 YSLEER. The CDR3 spells CASSQDVVTVASSGANVLTF. CDR3 bases: TGCGCCAGCAGCCAAGATGTGGTGACAGTAGCTTCCTCTGGGGCCAACGTCCTGACTTTC.

With regard to this clone: A clone one base away is much larger, so this may be a read error. This sample includes further DNA sequences coding for the same CDR3. V is TRBV9 and J is TRBJ1-1, with D tentatively TRBD1 (5 bases). The V gene lost 0 bases and the J gene lost 3 bases, with 6 bases spanning the gap. The CDR3 is made up of 13 amino acids. Germline assignment: CDR1 SGDLS and CDR2 YYNGEE. CDR3 DNA: TGTGCCAGCAGCGTAGGGGGGGACACTGAAGCTTTCTTT. It translates to CASSVGGDTEAFF.

This clone came up once. V usage is TRBV15 and J usage is TRBJ1-6; no firm D call. The CDR3 spans 16 residues. Germline V gives CDR1 LNHNV, CDR2 YYDKDF (reference sequence). V was trimmed by 1 base and J by 4 bases, leaving 11 bases between them. The CDR3 sequence is CATSRVRPSYNSPLHF. As DNA, the CDR3 is TGTGCCACCAGCAGAGTTCGGCCTTCGTATAATTCACCCCTCCACTTT.

The chain links TRBV30 to TRBJ2-6; 10 bases fit TRBD1. J gave up 3 bases and V 5 bases, and 7 bases lay outside the gene matches. Germline V gives CDR1 GTSNPN, CDR2 SVGIG (reference sequence). This CDR3 comprises 16 residues. The CDR3: CAWSTGGLSGANVLTF. CDR3 DNA sequence: TGTGCCTGGTCGACAGGGGGCCTGAGTGGGGCCAACGTCCTGACTTTC.

J is TRBJ2-3 and V is TRBV7-9; weak D call: TRBD1 (5 bases). Trimming stripped 8 bases from V and 0 bases from J, with 12 bases between. This CDR3 contains 14 residues. Germline V gives CDR1 SEHNR, CDR2 FQNEAQ (reference sequence). The CDR3 region is CASPLGQSTDTQYF. The CDR3 region has the DNA TGTGCCAGCCCACTTGGACAAAGCACAGATACGCAGTATTTT. Combining the CDR3 with reference TRBV7-9 and TRBJ2-3 gives the whole variable domain DTGVSQNPRHKITKRGQNVTFRCDPISEHNRLYWYRQTLGQGPEFLTYFQNEAQLEKSRLLSDRFSAERPKGSFSTLEIQRTEQGDSAMYLCASPLGQSTDTQYFGPGTRLTVL.

Regarding this clone: A read error may account for a junction end that differs from germline. This chain joins TRBV7-2 and TRBJ2-1; 7 bases line up with TRBD2. Per the germline V gene, CDR1 is SGHTA and CDR2 is FQGNSA. The CDR3 sequence is 18 residues long. The CDR3 loop reads CASTLAGGAGILYNEQFF. CDR3 nucleotides: TGTGCCAGCACCTTAGCGGGCGGGGCAGGGATCCTCTACAATGAGCAGTTCTTC.

This clone occurred a few times. CDR3 nucleotides: TGTGCCAGCAGCGTTGGAGGGTGGCAGCCCCAGCATTTT. Translated, it gives CASSVGGWQPQHF. V gene TRBV9 combines with J gene TRBJ1-5, with no clear D. Trimming left V 2 bases short and J 7 bases short, with 10 bases between. The CDR3 extends over 13 amino acids. Germline V gene lookup returns CDR1 SGDLS and CDR2 YYNGEE.

The rearrangement joins TRBV28 to TRBJ1-1; no definite D call. The CDR3 contains 11 residues. Per the germline V gene, CDR1 is MDHEN and CDR2 is SYDVKM. Trimming took 5 bases from V and 8 from J, leaving 9 bases between them. CDR3 residues: CASSLTVEAFF. The CDR3 nucleotides are TGTGCCAGCAGTCTCACGGTGGAAGCTTTCTTT.